This is a list of T cell receptor beta chains from one sample in a study of graft-versus-host responses after intestinal transplantation. The table came from immunoSEQ multiplex PCR; TCRdb's copy has only in-frame clones and leaves some out. The data hold 9,000 to 10,000 clones, with about 94% observed a single time. Specimen: PBMCs, collected 8 days after intestinal transplant. The origin of the receptors is a human patient who received an intestinal transplant, so some T cells may come from the graft donor. Both conserved end residues are part of each CDR3. A D gene is named only where the DNA matches it firmly. Expanded clones are given a class, and other clones once, few, many or no size at all.

>TRBV11-2|-|TRBJ1-5|-
TGTGCCAGCAGCCTCACGGACAGTTATCAGCCCCAGCATTTT
CASSLTDSYQPQHF
>TRBV4-2|-|TRBJ2-7|-
TGTGCCAGCAGCCAAGAGTGGGAGGCTGGCTCCTACGAGCAGTACTTC
CASSQEWEAGSYEQYF
>TRBV13|-|TRBJ1-1|once
TGTGCCAGCAGCCACCTCTTGAACACTGAAGCTTTCTTT
CASSHLLNTEAFF
>TRBV5-1|-|TRBJ2-7|-
TGCGCCAGCAGCTTACGGCAGGGGAGCCTCCACGAGCAGTACTTC
CASSLRQGSLHEQYF
>TRBV6-5|-|TRBJ2-1|-
TGTGCCAGCAGGTGGGGGGGCAACAATGAGCAGTTCTTC
CASRWGGNNEQFF
>TRBV27|-|TRBJ2-1|-
TGTGCCAGCAGCCCACTAGCTTACAATGAGCAGTTCTTC
CASSPLAYNEQFF
>TRBV4-1|-|TRBJ2-7|-
TGCGCCAGCAGCCCCCAGGACGGGCGGATAAGCTCCTACGAGCAGTACTTC
CASSPQDGRISSYEQYF
>TRBV6-5|-|TRBJ2-3|-
TGTGCCAGCAGTCCTTACCTGTTGCGCGCAGATACGCAGTATTTT
CASSPYLLRADTQYF
>TRBV19|-|TRBJ2-7|-
TGTGCCAGTAGCAAACTAACAGGTTTCTACGAGCAGTACTTC
CASSKLTGFYEQYF
>TRBV9|-|TRBJ2-3|few
TGTGCCAGCAGCGTAGGTGCAGCAGATACGCAGTATTTT
CASSVGAADTQYF
>TRBV18|-|TRBJ2-7|-
TGTGCCAGCTCCGTCAGGGCCCTCGGCTACGAGCAGTACTTC
CASSVRALGYEQYF